This T cell receptor (beta chain) stems from a study of memory B cells and T cells in multiple sclerosis. Separate sequencing covered autoproliferating (CFSE-dim) and non-proliferating (CFSE-high) T cells from stimulus-free culture. Roughly 4.8x10^7 CFSE-labeled PBMCs were cultured around seven days unstimulated, then replicate wells were pooled. Generated by immunoSEQ multiplex PCR, the TCRdb table keeps only in-frame clones and is missing some. The data show approximately 30,000 clones, roughly 83% seen once. With 2 bases clipped from V and 5 bases from J, the junction kept 5 bases outside the gene matches. The CDR3 spans 14 residues. Germline lookup yields CDR1 SNHLY and CDR2 FYNNEI. For this clone: Its specificity is unknown.

The clonotype was recovered from a human donor with multiple sclerosis. Sequenced sample: PBMCs from blood kept in culture. V gene TRBV2 combines with J gene TRBJ1-2; TRBD1 matches 7 bases. This CDR3 is CASSENRGSYGYTF. CDR3 in DNA: TGTGCCAGCAGTGAAAACAGGGGTAGTTATGGCTACACCTTC. Full variable domain (outside the CDR3, taken from reference TRBV2 and TRBJ1-2): EPEVTQTPSHQVTQMGQEVILRCVPISNHLYFYWYRQILGQKVEFLVSFYNNEISEKSEIFDDQFSVERPDGSNFTLKIRSTKLEDSAMYFCASSENRGSYGYTFGSGTRLTVV.